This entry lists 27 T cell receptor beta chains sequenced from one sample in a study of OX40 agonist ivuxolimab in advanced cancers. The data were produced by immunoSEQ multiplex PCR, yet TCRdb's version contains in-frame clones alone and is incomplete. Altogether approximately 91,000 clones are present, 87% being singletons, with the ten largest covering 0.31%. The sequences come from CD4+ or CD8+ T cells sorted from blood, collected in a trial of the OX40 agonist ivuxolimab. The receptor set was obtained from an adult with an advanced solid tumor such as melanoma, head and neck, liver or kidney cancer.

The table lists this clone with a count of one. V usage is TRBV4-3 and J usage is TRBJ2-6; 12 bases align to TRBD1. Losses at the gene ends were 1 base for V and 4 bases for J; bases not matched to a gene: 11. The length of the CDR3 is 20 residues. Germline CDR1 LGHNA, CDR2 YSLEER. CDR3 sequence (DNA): TGCGCCAGCAGCCAAGCGCCTGGGACAGGGGGCGAGGCAGGGGCCAACGTCCTGACTTTC. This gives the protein CASSQAPGTGGEAGANVLTF.

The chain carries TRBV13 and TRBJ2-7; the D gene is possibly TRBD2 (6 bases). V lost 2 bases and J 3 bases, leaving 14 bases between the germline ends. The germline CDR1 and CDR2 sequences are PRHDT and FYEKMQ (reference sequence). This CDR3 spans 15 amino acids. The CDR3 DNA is TGTGCCAGCAGCTTAAGCTCTAGCGATCTCTACGAGCAGTACTTC. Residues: CASSLSSSDLYEQYF.

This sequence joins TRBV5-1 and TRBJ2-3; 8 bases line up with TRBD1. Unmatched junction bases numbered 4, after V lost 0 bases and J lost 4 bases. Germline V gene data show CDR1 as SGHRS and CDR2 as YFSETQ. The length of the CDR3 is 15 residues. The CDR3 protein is CASSLVQGAADTQYF. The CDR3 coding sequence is TGCGCCAGCAGCTTGGTTCAGGGGGCGGCAGATACGCAGTATTTT.

CDR3 region: CASSYDRNTIYF. In DNA form, the CDR3 reads TGTGCCAGCAGTTATGACCGGAACACCATATATTTT. The chain couples TRBV6-5 to TRBJ1-3; D is uncertain. The CDR3 totals 12 residues. Germline CDR1 is MNHEY and CDR2 is SVGAGI. V was clipped by 3 bases and J by 7 bases, with 7 bases between them.

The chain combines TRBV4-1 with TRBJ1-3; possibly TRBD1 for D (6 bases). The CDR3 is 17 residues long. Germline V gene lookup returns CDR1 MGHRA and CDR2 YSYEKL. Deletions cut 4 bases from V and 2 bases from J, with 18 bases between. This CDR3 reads CASSLTQGSGAGNTIYF. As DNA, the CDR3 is TGCGCCAGCAGCCTCACGCAGGGGTCGGGGGCTGGAAACACCATATATTTT.

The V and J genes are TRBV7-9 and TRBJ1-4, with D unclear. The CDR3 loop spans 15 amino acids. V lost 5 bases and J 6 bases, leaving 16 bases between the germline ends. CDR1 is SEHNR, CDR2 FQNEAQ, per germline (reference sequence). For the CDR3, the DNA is TGTGCCAGCAGCCGGTGGACGTTAATCGATGAAAAACTGTTTTTT. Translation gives CASSRWTLIDEKLFF.

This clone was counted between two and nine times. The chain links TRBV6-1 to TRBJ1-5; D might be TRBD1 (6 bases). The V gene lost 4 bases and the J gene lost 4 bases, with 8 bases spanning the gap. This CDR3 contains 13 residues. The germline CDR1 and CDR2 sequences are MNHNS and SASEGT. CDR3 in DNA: TGTGCCAGCAGTGTAGGGGGGAATCAGCCCCAGCATTTT. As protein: CASSVGGNQPQHF.

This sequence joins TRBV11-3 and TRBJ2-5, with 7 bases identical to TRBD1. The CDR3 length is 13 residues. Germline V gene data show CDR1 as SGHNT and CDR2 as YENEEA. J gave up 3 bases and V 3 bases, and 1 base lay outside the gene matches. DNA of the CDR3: TGTGCCAGCAGCTTGACAGGGAAAGAGACCCAGTACTTC. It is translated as CASSLTGKETQYF.

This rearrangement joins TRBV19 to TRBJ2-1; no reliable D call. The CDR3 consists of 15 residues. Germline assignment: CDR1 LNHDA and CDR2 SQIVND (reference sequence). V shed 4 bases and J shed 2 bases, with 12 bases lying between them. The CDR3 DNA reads TGTGCCAGTAGTAGCGGCGTACATACCTACAATGAGCAGTTCTTC. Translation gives CASSSGVHTYNEQFF.

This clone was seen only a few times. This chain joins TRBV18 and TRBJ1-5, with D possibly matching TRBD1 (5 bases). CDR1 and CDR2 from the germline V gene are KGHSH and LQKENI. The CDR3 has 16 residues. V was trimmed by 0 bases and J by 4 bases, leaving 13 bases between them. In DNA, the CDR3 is TGTGCCAGCTCACCACCGGGGACTACGAGAAATCAGCCCCAGCATTTT. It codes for CASSPPGTTRNQPQHF. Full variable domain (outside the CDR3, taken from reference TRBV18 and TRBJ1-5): NAGVMQNPRHLVRRRGQEARLRCSPMKGHSHVYWYRQLPEEGLKFMVYLQKENIIDESGMPKERFSAEFPKEGPSILRIQQVVRGDSAAYFCASSPPGTTRNQPQHFGDGTRLSIL.

This CDR3 reads CASSVEGHLNTEAFF. The CDR3 bases are TGTGCCAGCAGCGTAGAGGGACACTTGAACACTGAAGCTTTCTTT. The chain couples TRBV9 to TRBJ1-1; tentative D call: TRBD1 (6 bases). Trimming pared 0 bases from V and 0 bases from J, leaving 9 bases between. This CDR3 region has 15 residues. From germline, CDR1 is SGDLS and CDR2 YYNGEE.

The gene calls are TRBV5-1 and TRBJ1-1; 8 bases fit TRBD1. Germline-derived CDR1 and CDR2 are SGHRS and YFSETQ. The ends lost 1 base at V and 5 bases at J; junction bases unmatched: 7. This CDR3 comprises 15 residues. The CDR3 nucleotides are TGCGCCAGCAGCTTGACCTCCCAGGGGGCAACTGAAGCTTTCTTT. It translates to CASSLTSQGATEAFF.

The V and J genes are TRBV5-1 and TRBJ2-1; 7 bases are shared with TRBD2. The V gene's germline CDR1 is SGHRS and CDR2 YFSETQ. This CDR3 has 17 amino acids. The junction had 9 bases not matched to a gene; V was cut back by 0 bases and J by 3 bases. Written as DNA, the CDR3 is TGCGCCAGCAGCTTGGTTATACTAGCGATTAGCTACAATGAGCAGTTCTTC. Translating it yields CASSLVILAISYNEQFF.

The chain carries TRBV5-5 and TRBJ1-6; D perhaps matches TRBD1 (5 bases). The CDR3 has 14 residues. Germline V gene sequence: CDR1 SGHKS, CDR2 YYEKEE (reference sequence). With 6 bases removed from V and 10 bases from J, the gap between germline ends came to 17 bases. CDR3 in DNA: TGTGCCAGCACCCTCCTCGGGGGTCGGTCACCCCTCCACTTT. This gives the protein CASTLLGGRSPLHF.

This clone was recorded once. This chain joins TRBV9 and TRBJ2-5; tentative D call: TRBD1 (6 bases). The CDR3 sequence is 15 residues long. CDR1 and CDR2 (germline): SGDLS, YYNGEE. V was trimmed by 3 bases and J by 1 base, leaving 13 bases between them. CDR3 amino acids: CASSAGLQGQETQYF. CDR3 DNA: TGTGCCAGCAGCGCGGGTTTACAGGGCCAAGAGACCCAGTACTTC.

The CDR3 region is CASSLRLAGRLGELFF. Written as DNA, the CDR3 is TGTGCCAGCAGCCTCCGACTAGCGGGGCGGCTCGGGGAGCTGTTTTTT. V usage is TRBV7-9 and J usage is TRBJ2-2, with TRBD2 matching 11 bases. The germline CDR1 and CDR2 sequences are SEHNR and FQNEAQ (reference sequence). The CDR3 contains 16 residues. Losses at the gene ends were 5 bases for V and 7 bases for J; bases not matched to a gene: 9.

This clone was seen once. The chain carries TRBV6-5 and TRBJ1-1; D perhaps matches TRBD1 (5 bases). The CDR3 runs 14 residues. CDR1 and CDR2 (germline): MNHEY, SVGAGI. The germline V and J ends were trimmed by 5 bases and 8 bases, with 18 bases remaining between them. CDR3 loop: CASSRRQWGTEAFF. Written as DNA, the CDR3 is TGTGCCAGCAGTCGAAGACAGTGGGGGACGGAAGCTTTCTTT.

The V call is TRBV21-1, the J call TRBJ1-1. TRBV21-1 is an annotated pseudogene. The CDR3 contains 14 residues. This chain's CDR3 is CASSPLTMNTEAFF. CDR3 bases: TGTGCCAGCAGCCCTCTCACTATGAACACTGAAGCTTTCTTT.

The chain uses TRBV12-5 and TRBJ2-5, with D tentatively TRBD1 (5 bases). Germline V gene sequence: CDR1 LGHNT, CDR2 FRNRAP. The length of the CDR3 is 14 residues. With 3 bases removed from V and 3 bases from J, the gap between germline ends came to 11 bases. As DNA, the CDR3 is TGTGCTAGTGGTTTTGGGGCAGCTAAAGAGACCCAGTACTTC. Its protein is CASGFGAAKETQYF.

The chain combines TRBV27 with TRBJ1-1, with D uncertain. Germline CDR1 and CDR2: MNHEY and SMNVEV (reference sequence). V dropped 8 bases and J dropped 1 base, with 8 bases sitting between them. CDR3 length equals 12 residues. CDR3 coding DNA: TGTGCCAGCCTCGCTAGGAACACTGAAGCTTTCTTT. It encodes CASLARNTEAFF.

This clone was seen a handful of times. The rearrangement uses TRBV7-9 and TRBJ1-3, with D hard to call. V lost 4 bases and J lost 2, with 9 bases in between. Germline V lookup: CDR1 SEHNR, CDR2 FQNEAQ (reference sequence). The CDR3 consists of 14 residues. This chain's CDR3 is CASSSGNAGNTIYF. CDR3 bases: TGTGCCAGCAGCTCCGGTAACGCTGGAAACACCATATATTTT. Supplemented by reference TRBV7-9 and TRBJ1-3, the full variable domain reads DTGVSQNPRHKITKRGQNVTFRCDPISEHNRLYWYRQTLGQGPEFLTYFQNEAQLEKSRLLSDRFSAERPKGSFSTLEIQRTEQGDSAMYLCASSSGNAGNTIYFGEGSWLTVV.

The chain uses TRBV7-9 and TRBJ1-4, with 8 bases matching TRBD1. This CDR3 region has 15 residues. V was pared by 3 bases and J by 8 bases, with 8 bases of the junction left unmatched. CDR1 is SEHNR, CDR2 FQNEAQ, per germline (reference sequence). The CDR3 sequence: CASSLIGAGGEKLFF. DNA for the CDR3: TGTGCCAGCAGCTTGATTGGGGCAGGGGGCGAAAAACTGTTTTTT.

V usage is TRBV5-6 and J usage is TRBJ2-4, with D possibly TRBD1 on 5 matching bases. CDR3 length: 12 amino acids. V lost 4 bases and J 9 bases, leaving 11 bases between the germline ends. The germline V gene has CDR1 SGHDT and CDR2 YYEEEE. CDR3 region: CASSPRGSIQYF. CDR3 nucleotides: TGTGCCAGCAGCCCTAGGGGATCCATTCAGTACTTC.

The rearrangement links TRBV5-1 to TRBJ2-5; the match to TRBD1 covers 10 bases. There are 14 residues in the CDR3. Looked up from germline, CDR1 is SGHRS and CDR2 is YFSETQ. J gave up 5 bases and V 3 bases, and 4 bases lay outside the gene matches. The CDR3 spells CASSSGQGRETQYF. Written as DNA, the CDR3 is TGCGCCAGCAGCTCGGGACAGGGGAGGGAGACCCAGTACTTC.

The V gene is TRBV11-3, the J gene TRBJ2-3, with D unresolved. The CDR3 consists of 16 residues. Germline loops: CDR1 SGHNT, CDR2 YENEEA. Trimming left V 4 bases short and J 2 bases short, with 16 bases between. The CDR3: CASSSGRWSNTDTQYF. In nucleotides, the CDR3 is TGTGCCAGCAGCTCCGGACGGTGGAGTAACACAGATACGCAGTATTTT. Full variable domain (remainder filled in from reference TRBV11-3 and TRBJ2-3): EAGVVQSPRYKIIEKKQPVAFWCNPISGHNTLYWYLQNLGQGPELLIRYENEEAVDDSQLPKDRFSAERLKGVDSTLKIQPAELGDSAVYLCASSSGRWSNTDTQYFGPGTRLTVL.

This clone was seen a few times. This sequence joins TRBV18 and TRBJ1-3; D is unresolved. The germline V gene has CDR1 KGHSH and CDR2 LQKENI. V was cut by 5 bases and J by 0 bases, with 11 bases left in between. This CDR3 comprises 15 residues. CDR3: CASSGLRDSGNTIYF. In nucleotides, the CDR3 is TGTGCCAGCTCAGGACTCCGGGACTCTGGAAACACCATATATTTT.

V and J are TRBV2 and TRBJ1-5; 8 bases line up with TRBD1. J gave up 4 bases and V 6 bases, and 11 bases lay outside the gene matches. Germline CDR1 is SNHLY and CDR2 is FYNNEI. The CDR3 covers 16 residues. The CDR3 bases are TGTGCCAGCAGCCGCGGACAGGGCCTCTTTAATCAGCCCCAGCATTTT. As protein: CASSRGQGLFNQPQHF.